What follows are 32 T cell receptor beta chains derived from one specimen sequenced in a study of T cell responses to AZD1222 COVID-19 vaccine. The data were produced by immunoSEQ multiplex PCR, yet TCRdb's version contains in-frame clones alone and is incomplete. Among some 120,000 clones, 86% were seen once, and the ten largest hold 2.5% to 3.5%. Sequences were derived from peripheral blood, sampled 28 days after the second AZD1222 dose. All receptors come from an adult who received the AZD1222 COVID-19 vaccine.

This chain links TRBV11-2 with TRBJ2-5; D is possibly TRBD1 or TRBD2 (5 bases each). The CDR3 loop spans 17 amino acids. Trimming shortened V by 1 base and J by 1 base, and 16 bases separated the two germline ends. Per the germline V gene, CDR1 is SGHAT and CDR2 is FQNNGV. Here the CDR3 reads CASSLGGGLGRQETQYF. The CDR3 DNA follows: TGTGCCAGCAGCTTAGGGGGCGGGTTGGGGCGCCAAGAGACCCAGTACTTC.

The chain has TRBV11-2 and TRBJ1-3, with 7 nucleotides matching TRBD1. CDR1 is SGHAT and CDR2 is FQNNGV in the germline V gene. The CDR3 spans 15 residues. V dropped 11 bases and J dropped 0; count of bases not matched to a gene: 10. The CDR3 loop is CASHRTGVSGNTIYF. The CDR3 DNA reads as TGTGCCTCACATAGGACAGGCGTCTCTGGAAACACCATATATTTT. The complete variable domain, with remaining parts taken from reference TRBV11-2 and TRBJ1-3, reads EAGVAQSPRYKIIEKRQSVAFWCNPISGHATLYWYQQILGQGPKLLIQFQNNGVVDDSQLPKDRFSAERLKGVDSTLKIQPAKLEDSAVYLCASHRTGVSGNTIYFGEGSWLTVV.

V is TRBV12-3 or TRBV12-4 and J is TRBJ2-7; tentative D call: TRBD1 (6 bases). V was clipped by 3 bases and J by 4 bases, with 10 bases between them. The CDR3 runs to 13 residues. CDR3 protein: CASSFLRGYEQYF. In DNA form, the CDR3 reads TGTGCCAGCAGTTTCCTCAGGGGTTACGAGCAGTACTTC.

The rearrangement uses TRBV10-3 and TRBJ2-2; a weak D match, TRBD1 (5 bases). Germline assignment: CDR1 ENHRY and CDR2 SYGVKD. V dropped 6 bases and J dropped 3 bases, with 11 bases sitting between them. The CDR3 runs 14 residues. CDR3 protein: CAIRSDRDTGELFF. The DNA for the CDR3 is TGTGCCATCAGGAGCGACAGAGACACCGGGGAGCTGTTTTTT.

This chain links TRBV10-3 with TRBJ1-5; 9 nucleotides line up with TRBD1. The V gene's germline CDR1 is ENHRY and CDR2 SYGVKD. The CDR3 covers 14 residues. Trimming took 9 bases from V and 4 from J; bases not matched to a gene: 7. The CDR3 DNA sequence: TGTGCCATTAGCCCGGGACAGGGAAATCAGCCCCAGCATTTT. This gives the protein CAISPGQGNQPQHF.

The CDR3 DNA reads as TGTGCCACCAGTGATTTGTTGGTCCCCTTTATTATAGATACGCAGTATTTT. Its translation is CATSDLLVPFIIDTQYF. J is TRBJ2-3 and V is TRBV24-1; the D is unclear. V was clipped by 0 bases and J by 5 bases, with 17 bases between them. Germline CDR1 and CDR2: KGHDR and SFDVKD. This CDR3 is 17 amino acids long.

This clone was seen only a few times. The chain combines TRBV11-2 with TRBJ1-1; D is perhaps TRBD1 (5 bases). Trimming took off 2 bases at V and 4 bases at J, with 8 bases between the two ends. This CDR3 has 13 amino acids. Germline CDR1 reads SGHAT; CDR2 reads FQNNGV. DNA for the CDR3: TGTGCCAGCAGCTTAAGGAGGGGCACTGAAGCTTTCTTT. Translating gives CASSLRRGTEAFF. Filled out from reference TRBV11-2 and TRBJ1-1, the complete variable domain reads EAGVAQSPRYKIIEKRQSVAFWCNPISGHATLYWYQQILGQGPKLLIQFQNNGVVDDSQLPKDRFSAERLKGVDSTLKIQPAKLEDSAVYLCASSLRRGTEAFFGQGTRLTVV.

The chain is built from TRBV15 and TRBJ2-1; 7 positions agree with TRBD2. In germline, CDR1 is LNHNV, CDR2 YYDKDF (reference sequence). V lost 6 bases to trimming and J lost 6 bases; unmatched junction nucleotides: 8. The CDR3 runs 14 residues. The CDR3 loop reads CATREAGGINEQFF. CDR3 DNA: TGTGCCACCAGAGAGGCCGGGGGGATCAATGAGCAGTTCTTC.

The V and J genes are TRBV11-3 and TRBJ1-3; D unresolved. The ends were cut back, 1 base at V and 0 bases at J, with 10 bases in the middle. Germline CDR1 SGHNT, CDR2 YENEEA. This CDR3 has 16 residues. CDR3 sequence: CASSLAGTYSGNTIYF. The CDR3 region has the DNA TGTGCCAGCAGCTTAGCGGGAACCTACTCTGGAAACACCATATATTTT.

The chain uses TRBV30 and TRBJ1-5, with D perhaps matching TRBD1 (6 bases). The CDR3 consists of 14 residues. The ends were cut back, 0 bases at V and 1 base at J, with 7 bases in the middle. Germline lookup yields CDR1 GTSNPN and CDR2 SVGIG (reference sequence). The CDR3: CAWSVGGSNQPQHF. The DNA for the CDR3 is TGTGCCTGGAGTGTAGGGGGGAGCAATCAGCCCCAGCATTTT.

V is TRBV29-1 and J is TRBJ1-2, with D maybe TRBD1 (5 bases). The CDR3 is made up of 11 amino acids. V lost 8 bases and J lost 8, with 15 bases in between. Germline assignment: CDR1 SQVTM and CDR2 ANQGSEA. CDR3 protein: CSSSRVQGYTF. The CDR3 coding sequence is TGCAGCTCATCCAGGGTACAGGGCTACACCTTC.

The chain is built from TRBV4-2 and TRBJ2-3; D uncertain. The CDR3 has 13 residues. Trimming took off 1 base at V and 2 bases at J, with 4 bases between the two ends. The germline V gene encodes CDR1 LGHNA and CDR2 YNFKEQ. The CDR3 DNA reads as TGTGCCAGCAGCCAAGCAAACACAGATACGCAGTATTTT. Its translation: CASSQANTDTQYF.

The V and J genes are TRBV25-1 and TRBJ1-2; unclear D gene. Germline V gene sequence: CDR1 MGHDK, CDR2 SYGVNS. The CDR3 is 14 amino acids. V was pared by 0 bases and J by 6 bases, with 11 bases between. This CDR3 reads CASSEYGISDGYTF. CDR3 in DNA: TGTGCCAGCAGTGAATATGGCATTAGCGATGGCTACACCTTC.

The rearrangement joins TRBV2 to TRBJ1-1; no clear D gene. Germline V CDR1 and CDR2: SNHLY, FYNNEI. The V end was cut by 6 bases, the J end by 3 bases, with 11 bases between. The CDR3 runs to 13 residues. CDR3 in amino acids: CASSHPLYTEAFF. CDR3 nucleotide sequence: TGTGCCAGCAGCCATCCCCTATACACTGAAGCTTTCTTT. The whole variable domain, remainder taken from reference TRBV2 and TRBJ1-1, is EPEVTQTPSHQVTQMGQEVILRCVPISNHLYFYWYRQILGQKVEFLVSFYNNEISEKSEIFDDQFSVERPDGSNFTLKIRSTKLEDSAMYFCASSHPLYTEAFFGQGTRLTVV.

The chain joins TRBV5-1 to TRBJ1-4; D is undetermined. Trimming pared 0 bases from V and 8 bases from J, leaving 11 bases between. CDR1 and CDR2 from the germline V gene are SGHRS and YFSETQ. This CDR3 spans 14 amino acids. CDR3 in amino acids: CASSLEGGGEKLFF. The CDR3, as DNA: TGCGCCAGCAGCTTGGAGGGAGGAGGGGAAAAACTGTTTTTT.

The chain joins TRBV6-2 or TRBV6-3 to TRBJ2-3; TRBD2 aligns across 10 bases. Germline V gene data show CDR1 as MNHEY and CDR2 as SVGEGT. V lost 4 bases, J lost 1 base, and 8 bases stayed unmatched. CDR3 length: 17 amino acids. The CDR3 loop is CASSLLAGGPRTDTQYF. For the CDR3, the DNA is TGTGCCAGCAGTTTATTAGCGGGGGGACCTCGCACAGATACGCAGTATTTT.

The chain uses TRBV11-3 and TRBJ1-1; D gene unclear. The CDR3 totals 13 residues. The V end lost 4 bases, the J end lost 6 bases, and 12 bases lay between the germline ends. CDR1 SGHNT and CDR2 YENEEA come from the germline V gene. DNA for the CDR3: TGTGCCAGCAGCTCGAGAGACTCGGCTGAAGCTTTCTTT. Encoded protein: CASSSRDSAEAFF.

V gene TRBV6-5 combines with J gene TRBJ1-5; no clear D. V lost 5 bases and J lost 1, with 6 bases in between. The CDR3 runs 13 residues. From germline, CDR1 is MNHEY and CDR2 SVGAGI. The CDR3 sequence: CASSRLSNQPQHF. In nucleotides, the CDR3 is TGTGCCAGCAGTCGACTCAGCAATCAGCCCCAGCATTTT.

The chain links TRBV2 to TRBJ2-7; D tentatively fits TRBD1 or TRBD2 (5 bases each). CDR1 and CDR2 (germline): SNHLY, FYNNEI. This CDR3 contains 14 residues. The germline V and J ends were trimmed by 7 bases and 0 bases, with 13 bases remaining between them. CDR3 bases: TGTGCCAGCATCCTGGGACGTGGCTCCTACGAGCAGTACTTC. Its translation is CASILGRGSYEQYF.

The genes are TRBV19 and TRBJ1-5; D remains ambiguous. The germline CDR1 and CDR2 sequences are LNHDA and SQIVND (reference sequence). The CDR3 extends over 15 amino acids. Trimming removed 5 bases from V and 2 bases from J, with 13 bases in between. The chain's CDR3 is CASSLWAQGNQPQHF. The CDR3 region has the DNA TGTGCCAGTAGTTTATGGGCTCAGGGCAATCAGCCCCAGCATTTT.

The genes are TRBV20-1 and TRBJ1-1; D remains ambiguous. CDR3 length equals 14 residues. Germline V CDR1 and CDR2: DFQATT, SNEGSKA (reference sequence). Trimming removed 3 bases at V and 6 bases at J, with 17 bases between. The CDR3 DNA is TGCAGTGCTAGTATTGGCGCAGAGGGATCTGAAGCTTTCTTT. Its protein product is CSASIGAEGSEAFF.

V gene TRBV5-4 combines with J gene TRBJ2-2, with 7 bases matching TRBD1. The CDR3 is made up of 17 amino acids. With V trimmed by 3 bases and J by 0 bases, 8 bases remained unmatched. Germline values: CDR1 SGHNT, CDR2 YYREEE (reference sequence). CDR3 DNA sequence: TGTGCCAGCAGCTCCTCCTTCGGGACAGCGAACACCGGGGAGCTGTTTTTT. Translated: CASSSSFGTANTGELFF.

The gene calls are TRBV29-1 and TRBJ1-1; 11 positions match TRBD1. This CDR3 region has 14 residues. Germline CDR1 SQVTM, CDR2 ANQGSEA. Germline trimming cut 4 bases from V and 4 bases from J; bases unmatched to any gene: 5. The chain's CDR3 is CSVGTGGMGTEAFF. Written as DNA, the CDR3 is TGCAGCGTTGGGACAGGGGGCATGGGCACTGAAGCTTTCTTT.

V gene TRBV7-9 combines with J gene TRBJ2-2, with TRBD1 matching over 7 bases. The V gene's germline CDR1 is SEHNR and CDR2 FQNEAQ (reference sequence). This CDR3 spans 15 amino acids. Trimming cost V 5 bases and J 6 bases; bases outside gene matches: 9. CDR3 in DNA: TGTGCCAGCAGCCCAAAGACAGGGAGCGCCGGGGAGCTGTTTTTT. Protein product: CASSPKTGSAGELFF. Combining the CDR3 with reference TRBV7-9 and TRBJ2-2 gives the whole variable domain DTGVSQNPRHKITKRGQNVTFRCDPISEHNRLYWYRQTLGQGPEFLTYFQNEAQLEKSRLLSDRFSAERPKGSFSTLEIQRTEQGDSAMYLCASSPKTGSAGELFFGEGSRLTVL.

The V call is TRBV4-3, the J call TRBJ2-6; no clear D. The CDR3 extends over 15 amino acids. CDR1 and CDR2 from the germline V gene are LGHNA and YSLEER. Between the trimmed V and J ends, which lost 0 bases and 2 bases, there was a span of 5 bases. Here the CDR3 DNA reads TGCGCCAGCAGCCAAGATCCGGCTGGGGCCAACGTCCTGACTTTC. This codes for CASSQDPAGANVLTF.

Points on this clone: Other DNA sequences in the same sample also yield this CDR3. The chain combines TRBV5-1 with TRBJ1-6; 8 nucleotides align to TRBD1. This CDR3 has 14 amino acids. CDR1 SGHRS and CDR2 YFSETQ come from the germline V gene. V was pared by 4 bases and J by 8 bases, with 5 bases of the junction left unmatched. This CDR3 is CASSPGQGDSPLHF. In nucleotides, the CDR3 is TGCGCCAGCAGCCCCGGACAGGGAGATTCACCCCTCCACTTT.

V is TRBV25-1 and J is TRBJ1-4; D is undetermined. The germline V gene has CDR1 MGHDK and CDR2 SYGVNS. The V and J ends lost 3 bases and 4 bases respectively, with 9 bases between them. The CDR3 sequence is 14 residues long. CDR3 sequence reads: CASSDERGNEKLFF. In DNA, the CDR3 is TGTGCCAGCAGTGATGAGCGGGGTAATGAAAAACTGTTTTTT. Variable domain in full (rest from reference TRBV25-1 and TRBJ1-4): EADIYQTPRYLVIGTGKKITLECSQTMGHDKMYWYQQDPGMELHLIHYSYGVNSTEKGDLSSESTVSRIRTEHFPLTLESARPSHTSQYLCASSDERGNEKLFFGSGTQLSVL.

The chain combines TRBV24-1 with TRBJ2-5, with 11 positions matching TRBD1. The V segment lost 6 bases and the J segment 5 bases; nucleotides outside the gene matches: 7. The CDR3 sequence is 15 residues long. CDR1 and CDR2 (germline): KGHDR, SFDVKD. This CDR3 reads CATSSGTGGRETQYF. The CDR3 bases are TGTGCCACCAGTTCCGGGACAGGGGGGCGGGAGACCCAGTACTTC.

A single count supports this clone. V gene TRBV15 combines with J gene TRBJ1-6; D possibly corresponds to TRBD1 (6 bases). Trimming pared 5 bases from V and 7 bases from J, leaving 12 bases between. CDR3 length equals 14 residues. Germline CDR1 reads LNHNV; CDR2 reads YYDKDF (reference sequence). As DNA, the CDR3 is TGTGCCACCAGCCAAGACAGGCGAAATTCACCCCTCCACTTT. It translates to CATSQDRRNSPLHF.

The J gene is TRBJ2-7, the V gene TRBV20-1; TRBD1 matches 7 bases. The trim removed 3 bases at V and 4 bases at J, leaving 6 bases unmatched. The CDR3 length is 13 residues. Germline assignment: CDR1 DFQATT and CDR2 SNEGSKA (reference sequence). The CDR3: CSASSEGAYEQYF. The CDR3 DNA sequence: TGCAGTGCTAGTAGTGAGGGGGCGTACGAGCAGTACTTC.

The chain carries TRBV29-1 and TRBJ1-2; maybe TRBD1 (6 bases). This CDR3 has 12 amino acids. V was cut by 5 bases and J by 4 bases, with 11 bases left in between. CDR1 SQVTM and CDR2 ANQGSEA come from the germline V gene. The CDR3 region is CSVQGIGYGYTF. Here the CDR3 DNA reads TGCAGCGTTCAGGGGATTGGCTATGGCTACACCTTC.

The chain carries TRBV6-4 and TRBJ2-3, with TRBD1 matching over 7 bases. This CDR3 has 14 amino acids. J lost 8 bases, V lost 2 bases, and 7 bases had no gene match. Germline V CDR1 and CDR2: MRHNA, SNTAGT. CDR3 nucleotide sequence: TGTGCCAGCAGTGACCAGGGGGAGTATGGTACGCAGTATTTT. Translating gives CASSDQGEYGTQYF.